A single sample gave rise to the 15 T cell receptor beta chains below, sequenced in a study of blood T cell dynamics during melanoma immunotherapy. The data were produced by immunoSEQ multiplex PCR, yet TCRdb's version contains in-frame clones alone and is incomplete. Among 4,000 to 4,500 clones listed, 60% to 85% were seen once. The time point denotes: week 3, after first cycle of checkpoint inhibitor. Sequencing was performed on blood, taken from a patient treated with checkpoint blockade. The source is a human donor with melanoma.

This chain links TRBV7-9 with TRBJ2-7; weak D call: TRBD1 (7 bases). In germline, CDR1 is SEHNR, CDR2 FQNEAQ (reference sequence). This CDR3 is 16 amino acids long. V lost 1 base and J 3 bases, leaving 16 bases between the germline ends. The CDR3 sequence is CASSLVTGDRGYEQYF. The CDR3 region has the DNA TGTGCCAGCAGCTTAGTAACGGGGGACAGAGGCTACGAGCAGTACTTC.

As concerns this clone: Compared with germline, one end of the junction differs, possibly owing to a read error. This sequence joins TRBV25-1 and TRBJ1-2; TRBD1 matches 10 bases. This CDR3 region has 16 residues. Germline CDR1 is MGHDK and CDR2 is SYGVNS. The CDR3 sequence is CASSEPGQGVNYDYTF. In nucleotides, the CDR3 is TGTGCCAGCAGTGAACCAGGACAGGGGGTAAACTATGACTACACCTTC.

The rearrangement links TRBV30 to TRBJ2-1, with TRBD1 matching over 8 bases. V lost 0 bases, J lost 6 bases, and 7 bases stayed unmatched. The CDR3 loop spans 15 amino acids. Germline V lookup: CDR1 GTSNPN, CDR2 SVGIG (reference sequence). The CDR3 loop reads CAWSVRQGAGNEQFF. CDR3 sequence (DNA): TGTGCCTGGAGTGTACGGCAGGGGGCGGGCAATGAGCAGTTCTTC.

This clone was detected only once. The rearrangement joins TRBV7-2 to TRBJ2-4, with D possibly being TRBD2 (6 bases). Germline CDR1 reads SGHTA; CDR2 reads FQGNSA. This CDR3 comprises 16 residues. Trimming pared 5 bases from V and 0 bases from J, leaving 14 bases between. The CDR3 sequence is CASSLVSRGAKNIQYF. The CDR3 DNA reads TGTGCCAGCAGCCTCGTTTCGCGGGGAGCCAAAAACATTCAGTACTTC. Filled out from reference TRBV7-2 and TRBJ2-4, the complete variable domain reads GAGVSQSPSNKVTEKGKDVELRCDPISGHTALYWYRQSLGQGLEFLIYFQGNSAPDKSGLPSDRFSAERTGGSVSTLTIQRTQQEDSAVYLCASSLVSRGAKNIQYFGAGTRLSVL.

The gene calls are TRBV6-1 and TRBJ1-1; 9 nucleotides align to TRBD1. The length of the CDR3 is 14 residues. CDR1 and CDR2 (germline): MNHNS, SASEGT. Trimming at V came to 7 bases and at J to 11 bases, leaving 14 bases not matched to a gene. The CDR3 nucleotides are TGTGCCAGCAACCTAAGCTATGGGACAGGGTCGGCTTTCTTT. It codes for CASNLSYGTGSAFF.

Only one count was recorded for this clone. The chain joins TRBV9 to TRBJ2-4; the match to TRBD1 covers 10 bases. CDR3 size: 15 residues. Germline V CDR1 and CDR2: SGDLS, YYNGEE. Unmatched junction bases numbered 7, after V lost 3 bases and J lost 7 bases. This CDR3 is CASSAPGTGVNIQYF. The CDR3, as DNA: TGTGCCAGCAGCGCCCCCGGGACAGGGGTGAACATTCAGTACTTC.

J is TRBJ1-3 and V is TRBV14; D uncertain. The V gene lost 4 bases and the J gene lost 0 bases, with 7 bases spanning the gap. The CDR3 has 14 amino acids. Per germline, CDR1 SGHDN and CDR2 FVKESK. The CDR3 nucleotides are TGTGCCAGCAGCCCCACAGTCTCTGGAAACACCATATATTTT. Its translation is CASSPTVSGNTIYF. Full variable domain (remainder filled in from reference TRBV14 and TRBJ1-3): EAGVTQFPSHSVIEKGQTVTLRCDPISGHDNLYWYRRVMGKEIKFLLHFVKESKQDESGMPNNRFLAERTGGTYSTLKVQPAELEDSGVYFCASSPTVSGNTIYFGEGSWLTVV.

The J gene is TRBJ2-1, the V gene TRBV2; 7 bases are a match to TRBD2. V trimming: 0 bases; J trimming: 10 bases; junction bases outside the gene matches: 6. CDR1 is SNHLY, CDR2 FYNNEI, per germline. There are 14 residues in the CDR3. CDR3 coding DNA: TGTGCCAGCAGTGAAGCGCGCCCCGGGGGGGAGCAGTTCTTC. Translating it yields CASSEARPGGEQFF.

This clone came up a few times. CDR3 region: CASTVLTGMNTEAFF. The CDR3 DNA is TGTGCCAGCACCGTTCTGACGGGGATGAACACTGAAGCTTTCTTT. V and J are TRBV11-2 and TRBJ1-1; D is ambiguous. The CDR3 sequence is 15 residues long. Per the germline V gene, CDR1 is SGHAT and CDR2 is FQNNGV. V shed 7 bases and J shed 0 bases, with 15 bases lying between them.

V is TRBV7-2 and J is TRBJ2-7; 10 bases are shared with TRBD2. V was pared by 6 bases and J by 7 bases, with 9 bases of the junction left unmatched. The CDR3 covers 14 residues. Germline CDR1 is SGHTA and CDR2 is FQGNSA. DNA for the CDR3: TGTGCCAGCAGGCCAGCCGAGCGGGGGGGAGAGCAGTACTTC. Residues: CASRPAERGGEQYF.

The chain employs TRBV5-5 and TRBJ2-3; D is undetermined. Germline V lookup: CDR1 SGHKS, CDR2 YYEKEE (reference sequence). The CDR3 is made up of 13 amino acids. The V gene lost 4 bases and the J gene lost 4 bases, with 10 bases spanning the gap. CDR3 residues: CASSARSPDTQYF. CDR3 bases: TGTGCCAGCAGCGCCAGGTCACCAGATACGCAGTATTTT. The whole variable domain, filled in from reference TRBV5-5 and TRBJ2-3, reads DAGVTQSPTHLIKTRGQQVTLRCSPISGHKSVSWYQQVLGQGPQFIFQYYEKEERGRGNFPDRFSARQFPNYSSELNVNALLLGDSALYLCASSARSPDTQYFGPGTRLTVL.

The chain uses TRBV5-1 and TRBJ2-5, with D uncertain. Germline CDR1 SGHRS, CDR2 YFSETQ. CDR3 length: 11 residues. V gave up 10 bases and J gave up 3 bases, with 10 bases separating them. In nucleotides, the CDR3 is TGCGCCTGTAGACGAGAAGAGACCCAGTACTTC. It encodes CACRREETQYF.

The gene calls are TRBV19 and TRBJ1-2, with TRBD1 identical over 7 bases. The CDR3 sequence is 13 residues long. From germline, CDR1 is LNHDA and CDR2 SQIVND (reference sequence). The J segment lost 5 bases and the V segment lost 3 bases, leaving 3 bases of the junction unmatched. The CDR3 DNA reads as TGTGCCAGTAGTATCCGGGACAGATATGGCTACACCTTC. It encodes CASSIRDRYGYTF. Full variable domain (rest looked up from reference TRBV19 and TRBJ1-2): DGGITQSPKYLFRKEGQNVTLSCEQNLNHDAMYWYRQDPGQGLRLIYYSQIVNDFQKGDIAEGYSVSREKKESFPLTVTSAQKNPTAFYLCASSIRDRYGYTFGSGTRLTVV.

The CDR3 region is CASSLGGDLGPGYGYTF. In nucleotides, the CDR3 is TGTGCCAGCAGCTTAGGAGGTGATCTAGGACCGGGCTATGGCTACACCTTC. The chain uses TRBV11-3 and TRBJ1-2, with D unclear. CDR3 length equals 17 residues. Germline assignment: CDR1 SGHNT and CDR2 YENEEA. Deletions cut 1 base from V and 4 bases from J, with 19 bases between.

This chain uses TRBV6-1 with TRBJ1-2; no clear D. Trimming pared 0 bases from V and 6 bases from J, leaving 14 bases between. Germline V gene lookup returns CDR1 MNHNS and CDR2 SASEGT. The CDR3 is 15 amino acids. The CDR3 nucleotides read TGTGCCAGCAGTGAAGCGAATGGGGTTTGGGATGGCTACACCTTC. It yields the protein CASSEANGVWDGYTF.